This TCR beta chain was captured in a study of blood T cell repertoires in COVID-19. Repertoires were generated with immunoSEQ multiplex PCR, while TCRdb's copy carries only in-frame clones and drops some. Among fewer than 300,000 clones listed, less than 90% were seen once. This TCR derives from a woman in her twenties or thirties with COVID-19, enrolled during active disease. Sequenced sample: peripheral blood.

The CDR3 DNA follows: TGCAGCACTAGACGCACGACTAGCACAGATACGCAGTATTTT. Translated: CSTRRTTSTDTQYF. This chain uses TRBV29-1 with TRBJ2-3; a possible D gene is TRBD2 (5 bases). The CDR3 extends over 14 amino acids. Germline V gene data show CDR1 as SQVTM and CDR2 as ANQGSEA. V was clipped by 8 bases and J by 0 bases, with 15 bases between them.